The rows below give T cell receptor beta chains drawn from one sample of a study of cytomegalovirus exposure and HLA in healthy donors. TCRdb keeps only in-frame clones here, not all; method: immunoSEQ multiplex PCR. There are roughly 100,000 clones in the sample; around 60% occur only once, and more than 3% lies in the top ten. Source material: PBMCs. All receptors derive from a woman between 45 and 60 years old in good health and CMV-seronegative. Each CDR3 is given with its conserved first and last residue. A D gene is named only where the DNA matches it firmly. Expanded clones get a size class; other rows say once, few or many, or leave the size out.

j_gene: TRBJ1-1; v_gene: TRBV5-1; abundance: NA; d_gene: NA; CDR3nt: TGCGCCAGCAGCTTGGTTGGACAGTTGGGGGCGAACACTGAAGCTTTCTTT; CDR3aa: CASSLVGQLGANTEAFF
j_gene: TRBJ1-4; v_gene: TRBV25-1; abundance: NA; d_gene: TRBD1; CDR3nt: TGTGCCAGCAGTAAGGACAGGGCCTGGGAAAAACTGTTTTTT; CDR3aa: CASSKDRAWEKLFF
j_gene: TRBJ2-1; v_gene: TRBV5-1; abundance: NA; d_gene: NA; CDR3nt: TGCGCCAGCAGCTTGGGTGCACTTGAGCAGTTCTTC; CDR3aa: CASSLGALEQFF
j_gene: TRBJ2-1; v_gene: TRBV7-8; abundance: NA; d_gene: TRBD2; CDR3nt: TGTGCCAGCAGCTTAGATACGGGAGGAAATGAGCAGTTCTTC; CDR3aa: CASSLDTGGNEQFF
j_gene: TRBJ2-2; v_gene: TRBV6-5; abundance: NA; d_gene: TRBD1; CDR3nt: TGTGCCAGCAGTTACTCCAGGGGGCCGGGCGGGGAGCTGTTTTTT; CDR3aa: CASSYSRGPGGELFF
j_gene: TRBJ1-1; v_gene: TRBV7-9; abundance: NA; d_gene: NA; CDR3nt: TGTGCCAGCAGCTTATATCTGGAGGGGCAAACTGAAGCTTTCTTT; CDR3aa: CASSLYLEGQTEAFF
j_gene: TRBJ1-2; v_gene: TRBV13; abundance: NA; d_gene: TRBD1; CDR3nt: TGTGCCAGCAGCTCGCTCCCGGGACAGGGTCCCATTTATGGCTACACCTTC; CDR3aa: CASSSLPGQGPIYGYTF
j_gene: TRBJ2-7; v_gene: TRBV15; abundance: NA; d_gene: NA; CDR3nt: TGTGCCACCAGCAGAGATATCGTGAGGGAATCCTACGAGCAGTACTTC; CDR3aa: CATSRDIVRESYEQYF
j_gene: TRBJ2-5; v_gene: TRBV29-1; abundance: NA; d_gene: TRBD1; CDR3nt: TGCAGCGTTCGGACAGGGAAGGAGACCCAGTACTTC; CDR3aa: CSVRTGKETQYF
j_gene: TRBJ2-1; v_gene: TRBV6-5; abundance: few; d_gene: TRBD2; CDR3nt: TGTGCCAGCAGTTACTCGAGTGCGGGAGTGTTTTCGGAGCAGTTCTTC; CDR3aa: CASSYSSAGVFSEQFF
j_gene: TRBJ2-7; v_gene: TRBV5-1; abundance: NA; d_gene: NA; CDR3nt: TGCGCCAGCAGCTTGGAACAGCTATCCTACGAGCAGTACTTC; CDR3aa: CASSLEQLSYEQYF
j_gene: TRBJ1-5; v_gene: TRBV27; abundance: NA; d_gene: NA; CDR3nt: TGTGCCAGCAGTTTATGGGCAGGTTCGGAGCCCCAGCATTTT; CDR3aa: CASSLWAGSEPQHF
j_gene: TRBJ2-5; v_gene: TRBV5-1; abundance: NA; d_gene: NA; CDR3nt: TGCGCCAGCAGCTTGTATAGTTGGGAGACCCAGTACTTC; CDR3aa: CASSLYSWETQYF
j_gene: TRBJ2-2; v_gene: TRBV11-2; abundance: NA; d_gene: TRBD1; CDR3nt: TGTGCCAGCAGCTTACAGACGGGACAGGGTACCGGGGAGCTGTTTTTT; CDR3aa: CASSLQTGQGTGELFF
j_gene: TRBJ1-2; v_gene: TRBV28; abundance: few; d_gene: TRBD1; CDR3nt: TGTGCCAGCAGTTCCCAAAACAGGGGCCGCTACACCTTC; CDR3aa: CASSSQNRGRYTF
j_gene: TRBJ1-2; v_gene: TRBV19; abundance: NA; d_gene: TRBD1; CDR3nt: TGTGCCAGTAAGGAGGGACAGGGGCCTTGGAGTGGCTACACCTTC; CDR3aa: CASKEGQGPWSGYTF
j_gene: TRBJ2-7; v_gene: TRBV11-2; abundance: NA; d_gene: NA; CDR3nt: TGTGCCAGCAGCTTAGATCGGTCCGGGGCCTACGAGCAGTACTTC; CDR3aa: CASSLDRSGAYEQYF
j_gene: TRBJ1-1; v_gene: TRBV18; abundance: NA; d_gene: TRBD1; CDR3nt: TGTGCCAGCTCACCAACCGGGACAGGGGAACTTGAAGCTTTCTTT; CDR3aa: CASSPTGTGELEAFF
j_gene: TRBJ2-7; v_gene: TRBV5-1; abundance: few; d_gene: TRBD1; CDR3nt: TGCGCCAGCAGAGCACTGACAGGGGGATTTTCCTACGAGCAGTACTTC; CDR3aa: CASRALTGGFSYEQYF
j_gene: TRBJ2-7; v_gene: TRBV6-5; abundance: NA; d_gene: NA; CDR3nt: TGTGCCAGCAGTTACCGACAGGACTCCTACGAGCAGTACTTC; CDR3aa: CASSYRQDSYEQYF
j_gene: TRBJ2-1; v_gene: TRBV7-3; abundance: once; d_gene: TRBD2; CDR3nt: TGTGCCAGCAGCCCCCAACCTAGCGGGAGCCAGTTGAATGAGCAGTTCTTC; CDR3aa: CASSPQPSGSQLNEQFF
j_gene: TRBJ2-3; v_gene: TRBV7-3; abundance: NA; d_gene: NA; CDR3nt: TGTGCCAGCAGCTTATCGGGGTCCCGAGATACGCAGTATTTT; CDR3aa: CASSLSGSRDTQYF
j_gene: TRBJ2-1; v_gene: TRBV7-2; abundance: few; d_gene: TRBD2; CDR3nt: TGTGCCAGCAGCCCCCCTAGCGGCGGTTACAATGAGCAGTTCTTC; CDR3aa: CASSPPSGGYNEQFF
j_gene: TRBJ2-3; v_gene: TRBV7-9; abundance: NA; d_gene: NA; CDR3nt: TGTGCCAGCAGCTTCCACACAGATACGCAGTATTTT; CDR3aa: CASSFHTDTQYF
j_gene: TRBJ2-1; v_gene: TRBV11-2; abundance: NA; d_gene: TRBD2; CDR3nt: TGTGCCAGCGGGGGGGTGGTCGCTGAGCAGTTCTTC; CDR3aa: CASGGVVAEQFF
j_gene: TRBJ2-1; v_gene: TRBV7-7; abundance: once; d_gene: TRBD1; CDR3nt: TGTGCCAGCAGCATTAGACAGGGGAGCTCCTACAATGAGCAGTTCTTC; CDR3aa: CASSIRQGSSYNEQFF
j_gene: TRBJ1-2; v_gene: TRBV4-1; abundance: NA; d_gene: TRBD1; CDR3nt: TGCGCCTCACGATGGGAGCCTCCAGGGACAGGTTACGAAGCTAACTATGGCTACACCTTC; CDR3aa: CASRWEPPGTGYEANYGYTF
j_gene: TRBJ2-1; v_gene: TRBV18; abundance: once; d_gene: NA; CDR3nt: TGTGCCAGCTCACCATCGGCAGGGCATGAGCAGTTCTTC; CDR3aa: CASSPSAGHEQFF
j_gene: TRBJ1-2; v_gene: TRBV19; abundance: NA; d_gene: NA; CDR3nt: TGTGCCAGTGGAAACCGGGACACCGGCTACACCTTC; CDR3aa: CASGNRDTGYTF
j_gene: TRBJ1-5; v_gene: TRBV5-1; abundance: NA; d_gene: NA; CDR3nt: TGCGCCAGCAGCCCCCAGGGCTTGGATCAGCCCCAGCATTTT; CDR3aa: CASSPQGLDQPQHF
j_gene: TRBJ1-3; v_gene: TRBV19; abundance: few; d_gene: NA; CDR3nt: TGTGCCAGTATCTCCCATCGGGGGGGAAACACCATATATTTT; CDR3aa: CASISHRGGNTIYF
j_gene: TRBJ2-2; v_gene: TRBV6-5; abundance: NA; d_gene: NA; CDR3nt: TGTGCCAGCAGTTACTCGGACACCCACTTAGGCGGGGAGCTGTTTTTT; CDR3aa: CASSYSDTHLGGELFF
j_gene: TRBJ1-2; v_gene: TRBV18; abundance: NA; d_gene: NA; CDR3nt: TGTGCCAGCGCCCCGGCGGGAACATCTTATGGCTACACCTTC; CDR3aa: CASAPAGTSYGYTF
j_gene: TRBJ2-1; v_gene: TRBV30; abundance: NA; d_gene: NA; CDR3nt: TGTGCCTGGAGCCGCTCCTACAATGAGCAGTTCTTC; CDR3aa: CAWSRSYNEQFF
j_gene: TRBJ2-7; v_gene: TRBV21-1; abundance: few; d_gene: NA; CDR3nt: TGTGCCAGCACCTCCGGGACTAGCGGGGGTAAAAGCTCCTACGAGCAGTACTTC; CDR3aa: CASTSGTSGGKSSYEQYF
j_gene: TRBJ2-3; v_gene: TRBV5-1; abundance: NA; d_gene: TRBD2; CDR3nt: TGCGCCAGCAGCCCGGGGGGGGTTACATCGTTGGCAGATACGCAGTATTTT; CDR3aa: CASSPGGVTSLADTQYF
j_gene: TRBJ2-7; v_gene: TRBV28; abundance: NA; d_gene: NA; CDR3nt: TGTGCCAGCGGCCGGACACGCTCCTACGAGCAGTACTTC; CDR3aa: CASGRTRSYEQYF
j_gene: TRBJ2-7; v_gene: TRBV18; abundance: NA; d_gene: NA; CDR3nt: TGTGCCAGCTCGGGGAGTGTCAACGAGCAGTACTTC; CDR3aa: CASSGSVNEQYF
j_gene: TRBJ2-4; v_gene: TRBV18; abundance: NA; d_gene: TRBD1; CDR3nt: TGTGCCAGCTCACCACAACGGGCTGCGACAGGGGGCTCCAAAAACATTCAGTACTTC; CDR3aa: CASSPQRAATGGSKNIQYF
j_gene: TRBJ1-1; v_gene: TRBV27; abundance: once; d_gene: TRBD1; CDR3nt: TGTGCCAGCAGTCCTAGGACAGGGCCCATGAACACTGAAGCTTTCTTT; CDR3aa: CASSPRTGPMNTEAFF
j_gene: TRBJ2-5; v_gene: TRBV27; abundance: NA; d_gene: TRBD2; CDR3nt: TGTGCCAGCAGGCGACTGGGGGGAGGGCCGTTGGAGACCCAGTACTTC; CDR3aa: CASRRLGGGPLETQYF
j_gene: TRBJ1-1; v_gene: TRBV2; abundance: NA; d_gene: NA; CDR3nt: TGTGCCATCGAAGGCCGGGAGACGGACACTGAAGCTTTCTTT; CDR3aa: CAIEGRETDTEAFF
j_gene: TRBJ1-5; v_gene: TRBV19; abundance: NA; d_gene: NA; CDR3nt: TGTGCCAGTAGAACATTTTCGGGGACTTACAATCAGCCCCAGCATTTT; CDR3aa: CASRTFSGTYNQPQHF
j_gene: TRBJ2-4; v_gene: TRBV7-2; abundance: NA; d_gene: TRBD1; CDR3nt: TGTGCCAGCAGCTCCGTGGGGACAGGGATTAACATTCAGTACTTC; CDR3aa: CASSSVGTGINIQYF